Listed below are T cell receptor beta chains from one sample, sequenced in a study of CD4 and CD8 cells across lung adenocarcinoma regions. Using its own MiXCR run on the PCR reads, TCRdb lists one record per CDR3 protein. This sample yields about 19,000 distinct CDR3 sequences, of which 45% to 50% are seen a single time; around 34% belongs to the top ten. Sample: CD8+ T cells from the margin of a lung tumor. The receptor source for this set is a male donor with lung adenocarcinoma. The CD4 and CD8 labels of this study may be unreliable. CDR3s include the opening cysteine and the closing phenylalanine or tryptophan. D genes are given only for firm matches. Clone size is given for some rows only: seen once, a few or many times, or a class if the clone is expanded.

D	J	size	V	DNA	CDR3
TRBD2	TRBJ2-5	many	TRBV10-2	TGCGCCACGGGCAGCGGGAGAGGAGAGACCCAGTACTTC	CATGSGRGETQYF
.	TRBJ2-6	.	TRBV6-1	TGTGCCAGCAGGTTCGGAGGGGCCAACGTCCTGACTTTC	CASRFGGANVLTF
.	TRBJ1-1	many	TRBV10-2	TGCGCCAGCAGTGCGAAGGGGGGGCAGACTGAAGCTTTCTTT	CASSAKGGQTEAFF
TRBD2	TRBJ2-7	.	TRBV20-1	TGCAGTGCTAGATGGTACCTAGCGGGAGCCAAAAACGAGCAGTACTTC	CSARWYLAGAKNEQYF
.	TRBJ2-1	.	TRBV29-1	TGCAGCGTTGGGGTCTTTCGTGGCGAGCAGTTCTTC	CSVGVFRGEQFF
.	TRBJ1-1	few	TRBV25-1	TGTGCCAGCAGGGTGGGGGGAGGGAACACTGAAGCTTTCTTT	CASRVGGGNTEAFF
.	TRBJ2-7	.	TRBV6-1	TGTGCCAGCAGGGTAACTGGCTACGAGCAGTACTTC	CASRVTGYEQYF
TRBD2	TRBJ2-7	.	TRBV6-1	TGTGCCAGCAGCCGCCTCCTACCGGGACTAGCGGGAGGGAACTCCTACGAGCAGTACTTC	CASSRLLPGLAGGNSYEQYF
.	TRBJ1-1	many	TRBV10-1	TGCGCCAGCAGTGAGTCCCAGACACGCCTGGGAACTGAAGCTTTCTTT	CASSESQTRLGTEAFF
.	TRBJ2-7	few	TRBV6-1	TGTGCCAACAGTGAAAGGTACTACGAGCAGTACTTC	CANSERYYEQYF
TRBD2	TRBJ2-1	few	TRBV12-3/TRBV12-4	TGTGCCAGCAGGATGTCCTCGGGAGGCAATGAGCAGTTCTTC	CASRMSSGGNEQFF
TRBD1	TRBJ2-1	.	TRBV6-1	TGTGCCAGCAGTCCGCTGACAGGGATCAATGAGCAGTTCTTC	CASSPLTGINEQFF
.	TRBJ2-2	.	TRBV6-1	TGTGCCAGCATCAGGGGCTCGAGCACCGGGGAGCTGTTTTTT	CASIRGSSTGELFF
TRBD2	TRBJ2-7	many	TRBV6-1	TGTGCCAGCAGTCGCGGGGGGGGGCCCTACGAGCAGTACTTC	CASSRGGGPYEQYF
.	TRBJ2-3	many	TRBV20-1	TGCAGTGCTAGAGTCCCCCTGGTCGATACGCAGTATTTT	CSARVPLVDTQYF
.	TRBJ2-3	.	TRBV10-3	TGTGCCGCGGGGCAAGGGGGCCTAGAGCAAGAGACGCAGTACTTT	CAAGQGGLEQETQYF
TRBD2	TRBJ2-1	.	TRBV6-1	TGTGCCAGCAGCCCACCGGGACTAGCGAATGAGCAGTTCTTC	CASSPPGLANEQFF
.	TRBJ2-5	many	TRBV27	TGTGCCAGCAGTCCCCGTTCCTGGGGGGAGACCCAGTACTTC	CASSPRSWGETQYF
TRBD2	TRBJ2-3	.	TRBV9	TGTGCCAGCAGCGTAGACAGGACTAGCGGGAGATGGGGCACAGATACGCAGTATTTT	CASSVDRTSGRWGTDTQYF
.	TRBJ2-5	few	TRBV6-1	TGTGCCAGCAGTGAAGCCGGCGGCTCGGGACTTATAGACCAAGAGACCCAGTACTTC	CASSEAGGSGLIDQETQYF
TRBD1	TRBJ2-3	once	TRBV10-3	TGTGCCATGGGTCGACAGGGGGTCAGGACAGATGCGCAGTATTTT	CAMGRQGVRTDAQYF
.	TRBJ1-1	few	TRBV10-3	TGTGCCATCAGTGACCTGAATCGAGAGAACACTGAAGCTTTCTTT	CAISDLNRENTEAFF
.	TRBJ1-1	.	TRBV28	TGTGCCAGCACCCAACAAGGGTCTGAAGCTTTCTTT	CASTQQGSEAFF
.	TRBJ2-7	few	TRBV20-1	TGCAGTGCTAGAGATCCCCGGACCTACGAGCAGTACTTC	CSARDPRTYEQYF
.	TRBJ2-3	.	TRBV6-1	TGTGCCAGCAGTGAACGGCGGTTCGAGGGTACGCAGTATTTT	CASSERRFEGTQYF
TRBD2	TRBJ2-3	many	TRBV6-5	TGTGCCAGCAGTTTTCTAGCGGGAGCCACAGATACGCAGTATTTT	CASSFLAGATDTQYF
.	TRBJ1-1	few	TRBV27	TGTGCCAGCAGTCCGGGACCGAACTTGGAAGCTTTCTTT	CASSPGPNLEAFF
.	TRBJ1-1	many	TRBV7-2	TGTGCCAGCAGCTTCACAGGGATATCAACTGAAGCTTTCTTT	CASSFTGISTEAFF
.	TRBJ2-1	.	TRBV20-1	TGCAGTGCTAGTCCCCCCCCGGGACGAGGAGGAGAGCAGTTCTTC	CSASPPPGRGGEQFF
.	TRBJ1-1	.	TRBV7-8	TGTACCAGCAGCTTTGATACGGGGACGGGAACTGAAGCTTTCTTT	CTSSFDTGTGTEAFF